The entry below gives a single T cell receptor beta chain sequence along with its context. The V end lost 1 base, the J end lost 4 bases, and 13 bases lay between the germline ends. In germline, CDR1 is SGHNT, CDR2 YYREEE (reference sequence). This CDR3 spans 15 amino acids. This sample is drawn from a study of blood T cell repertoires in COVID-19. Study in general: From T cells, B-cell-depleted T cells, or PBMCs came the material, which was cDNA or gDNA.

Clones were sequenced by immunoSEQ multiplex PCR, and TCRdb holds only the in-frame ones, with some missing. Of more than 250,000 clones in the sample, roughly 90% were seen once. This clonotype was obtained from a woman aged 25 to 39 who had recovered from COVID-19. The material sequenced was PBMCs or T cells enriched from blood (not recorded which). The chain couples TRBV5-4 to TRBJ2-3; D unresolved. CDR3 nucleotide sequence: TGTGCCAGCAGCTTGTACTCTATGGTAGCAGATACGCAGTATTTT. Translating it yields CASSLYSMVADTQYF.